This TCR beta chain originates from a study of response to subunit inactivated influenza vaccine. MiXCR was run by TCRdb on the RT-PCR reads, yielding one entry per CDR3 protein. The sample holds around 190,000 distinct CDR3 sequences; approximately 8.7% are singletons and the top ten take roughly 10%. This clonotype was found many times. The source of this sequence is a man aged 45 to 65 who received an inactivated influenza vaccine. This specimen consisted of non-naive T cells sorted from PBMCs, obtained on the day of vaccination.

In DNA form, the CDR3 reads TGCAGTGCTAGAGATGGTTTTGGGGGGCAGAGCACTGAAGCTTTCTTT. This sequence encodes CSARDGFGGQSTEAFF. The V call is TRBV20-1, the J call TRBJ1-1, with D possibly matching TRBD1 (6 bases). V was cut by 0 bases and J by 4 bases, with 18 bases left in between. Per germline, CDR1 DFQATT and CDR2 SNEGSKA (reference sequence). The CDR3 contains 16 residues.